The following is a T cell receptor beta chain sequence with its context. Clones were sequenced by immunoSEQ multiplex PCR, and TCRdb holds only the in-frame ones, with some missing. The sample has approximately 97,000 clones, roughly 80% seen once. This record belongs to a study of blood T cell repertoires in COVID-19. Across the study: COVID-19 samples, acute and convalescent, were from the United States, Italy and Spain.

This CDR3 is 15 amino acids long. Per germline, CDR1 SGHAT and CDR2 FQNNGV. Trimming took off 5 bases at V and 4 bases at J, with 17 bases between the two ends. This clonotype was sampled from a man in his 60s with acute or convalescent COVID-19. The sequencing input was peripheral blood. V is TRBV11-2 and J is TRBJ1-2; possible D gene TRBD1, 6 bases. The CDR3: CASSLKQGSSYGYTF. For the CDR3, the DNA is TGTGCCAGCAGCCTAAAACAGGGTTCAAGCTATGGCTACACCTTC.